The rows below give T cell receptor beta chains drawn from one sample of a study of control samples from healthy donors and cancer patients. Some clones are missing from TCRdb's copy, which holds only in-frame ones; the method was immunoSEQ multiplex PCR. The table lists about 120,000 clones, 70% to 90% of them singletons, with roughly 43% in the top ten. Specimen: blood. The receptors come from a man aged 50 to 60 in good health. CDR3s include the opening cysteine and the closing phenylalanine or tryptophan. The D gene is left open where the match is weak. A clone size is listed for some rows: how often the clone was seen (once, few, many), or a class if it is expanded.

J | D | V | length | size | DNA | CDR3
TRBJ1-2 | TRBD1 | TRBV2 | 15 | NA | TGTGCCAGCAGGGTAAAACAGGGGGCCGTCCATGGCTACACCTTC | CASRVKQGAVHGYTF
TRBJ2-3 | TRBD2 | TRBV5-4 | 16 | few | TGTGCCAGCAGCGGATATGGGACTAGCGGCACAGATACGCAGTATTTT | CASSGYGTSGTDTQYF
TRBJ1-3 | NA | TRBV5-5 | 16 | NA | TGTGCCAGCAGCCGGACTTGGGACCACTCTGGAAACACCATATATTTT | CASSRTWDHSGNTIYF
TRBJ1-4 | TRBD1 | TRBV7-7 | 19 | NA | TGTGCCAGAGGTTCAGTCAGGGGACAGGGTTTGAGTGGTGGTGAAAAACTGTTTTTT | CARGSVRGQGLSGGEKLFF
TRBJ1-1 | NA | TRBV10-1 | 13 | NA | TGCGCCAGCAGCCAGACGGCGAACACTGAAGCTTTCTTT | CASSQTANTEAFF
TRBJ1-3 | TRBD1 | TRBV6-6 | 17 | NA | TGTGCCAGCAGTCGCCGACCGGGACAGGGAGCTGGAAACACCATATATTTT | CASSRRPGQGAGNTIYF
TRBJ2-3 | TRBD2 | TRBV20-1 | 15 | NA | TGCAGTGCTAGTATGCTTAGCGGGGCCGGAGATACGCAGTATTTT | CSASMLSGAGDTQYF
TRBJ1-1 | NA | TRBV5-1 | 11 | NA | TGCGCCAGCAGCGCGAACACTGAAGCTTTCTTT | CASSANTEAFF
TRBJ2-1 | NA | TRBV7-2 | 15 | once | TGTGCCAGCAGCCTAAGACAGGACAGCTACAATGAGCAGTTCTTC | CASSLRQDSYNEQFF
TRBJ1-3 | TRBD1 | TRBV30 | 13 | once | TGTGCCTGGAGTAAACAGGGGCCGCACACCATATATTTT | CAWSKQGPHTIYF
TRBJ2-3 | NA | TRBV5-1 | 15 | NA | TGCGCCAGCAGCTTGGCTGGCAGGTCCACAGATACGCAGTATTTT | CASSLAGRSTDTQYF
TRBJ1-5 | NA | TRBV29-1 | 12 | NA | TGCGTCCAAGGGAAGGTAGGTCAGCCCCAGCATTTT | CVQGKVGQPQHF
TRBJ1-2 | NA | TRBV3-1/TRBV3-2 | 14 | NA | TGTGCCAGCAGCCAAGGGGGCGCCGGCTATGGCTACACCTTC | CASSQGGAGYGYTF
TRBJ2-3 | TRBD2 | TRBV30 | 14 | NA | TGTGCCTGGACCCGAGCGGGGGGTGGAGATACGCAGTATTTT | CAWTRAGGGDTQYF
TRBJ2-5 | TRBD1 | TRBV5-1 | 15 | NA | TGCGCCAGCAGTTCTAATACAGGGGGCCACGAGACCCAGTACTTC | CASSSNTGGHETQYF
TRBJ1-1 | TRBD1 | TRBV19 | 15 | NA | TGTGCCAGTAGTATAGGGACAGGGGGCGGTGTTGAAGCTTTCTTT | CASSIGTGGGVEAFF
TRBJ2-3 | TRBD2 | TRBV6-6 | 17 | NA | TGTGCCAGCAGTCGTTACGGGGCTAGCGGGGGCACAGATACGCAGTATTTT | CASSRYGASGGTDTQYF
TRBJ2-2 | TRBD2 | TRBV7-8 | 15 | NA | TGTGCCAGCAGCTCCGAGACCCTAGCGGGGGCGGAGGGGTTTTTT | CASSSETLAGAEGFF
TRBJ1-1 | NA | TRBV19 | 13 | NA | TGTGCCAGTAGTATAGTTGGGGGAACTGAAGCTTTCTTT | CASSIVGGTEAFF
TRBJ1-1 | NA | TRBV15 | 13 | NA | TGTGCCACCAGCGAGGTTATGAACACTGAAGCTTTCTTT | CATSEVMNTEAFF
TRBJ2-3 | TRBD1 | TRBV5-6 | 15 | NA | TGTGCCAGCAGCTTGAAGACAGGGGGCCGAGATACGCAGTATTTT | CASSLKTGGRDTQYF
TRBJ2-1 | NA | TRBV9 | 15 | NA | TGTGCCAGCAGCGTAGGCAGGGGCTCCTACAATGAGCAGTTCTTC | CASSVGRGSYNEQFF
TRBJ1-1 | NA | TRBV11-2 | 10 | NA | TGTGCCAGCAGCAACACTGAAGCTTTCTTT | CASSNTEAFF
TRBJ2-7 | TRBD2 | TRBV5-1 | 14 | NA | TGCGCCAGCAGCTTTAGCGGGGGGGCGCGCGAGCAGTACTTC | CASSFSGGAREQYF
TRBJ2-7 | TRBD1 | TRBV6-2/TRBV6-3 | 15 | once | TGTGCCAGCAGTCCCCCGAGGACAGGGACCTACGAGCAGTACTTC | CASSPPRTGTYEQYF
TRBJ2-1 | TRBD2 | TRBV15 | 16 | NA | TGTGCCACCAGCGGAGGTGTGGCGGGGGGGCCCCATGAGCAGTTCTTC | CATSGGVAGGPHEQFF
TRBJ2-7 | NA | TRBV21-1 | 18 | NA | TGTGCCAGCAGCAAAGAAGAGGACAGGGGTTGGGGCGACTACGAGCAGTACTTC | CASSKEEDRGWGDYEQYF
TRBJ1-1 | NA | TRBV27 | 15 | NA | TGTGCCAGCAGGGGGGTGGTCCATGGGAACACTGAAGCTTTCTTT | CASRGVVHGNTEAFF
TRBJ1-2 | NA | TRBV5-6 | 11 | few | TGTGCCAGCAGCTTGGGGGAGGGACACACCTTC | CASSLGEGHTF
TRBJ2-5 | TRBD2 | TRBV6-6 | 16 | few | TGTGCCAGCAGTTACAATAGCGGGGGGTACCAAGAGACCCAGTACTTC | CASSYNSGGYQETQYF
TRBJ1-1 | TRBD1 | TRBV29-1 | 13 | NA | TGCAGCGTTGTCGACAGGGTAAAGACTGAAGCTTTCTTT | CSVVDRVKTEAFF
TRBJ1-2 | NA | TRBV15 | 16 | NA | TGTGCCACCAGCAGAGCGGCGGGCGGTAGAGTGGGCGGCTACACCTTC | CATSRAAGGRVGGYTF
TRBJ2-7 | NA | TRBV6-1 | 17 | NA | TGTGCCAGCAGTGAATATTCCCGAACAGGATATACCTACGAGCAGTACTTC | CASSEYSRTGYTYEQYF
TRBJ1-1 | TRBD1 | TRBV7-8 | 15 | NA | TGTGCCAGCAGCCTAGATAGTGGACAGGGAGGTGAAGCTTTCTTT | CASSLDSGQGGEAFF
TRBJ1-4 | TRBD1 | TRBV9 | 15 | NA | TGTGCCAGCAGCGCTTTACAGGGGGAGGGTGAAAAACTGTTTTTT | CASSALQGEGEKLFF
TRBJ2-7 | NA | TRBV7-6 | 15 | NA | TGTGCCAGCAGCTTAGAAGTCGGGGCTAGCTACGAGCAGTACTTC | CASSLEVGASYEQYF
TRBJ2-2 | TRBD1 | TRBV9 | 15 | once | TGTGCCAGCAGCGGGACAGGTACGAACACCGGGGAGCTGTTTTTT | CASSGTGTNTGELFF
TRBJ1-2 | NA | TRBV6-6 | 15 | NA | TGTGCCAGCAGTTATCGGCTGGGGGGCCCGGAAGGCTACACCTTC | CASSYRLGGPEGYTF
TRBJ1-1 | NA | TRBV4-1 | 14 | NA | TGCGCCAGCAGCCAAGATCGGGGAAACACTGAAGCTTTCTTT | CASSQDRGNTEAFF
TRBJ1-1 | NA | TRBV5-1 | 11 | NA | TGCGCCAGCAGCCTAGACAGGGAAGCTTTCTTT | CASSLDREAFF
TRBJ2-3 | NA | TRBV11-1 | 14 | NA | TGTGCCAGCAGCCCGGGCAGGGGCACAGATACGCAGTATTTT | CASSPGRGTDTQYF
TRBJ2-1 | NA | TRBV5-4 | 15 | NA | TGTGCCAGCAGCTTATTTGGACGGCTAACCGATGAGCAGTTCTTC | CASSLFGRLTDEQFF
TRBJ1-5 | NA | TRBV2 | 13 | NA | TGTGCCAGCAGTCGGGAGGTTCGTCAGCCCCAGCATTTT | CASSREVRQPQHF
TRBJ2-5 | NA | TRBV11-2 | 13 | NA | TGTGCCAGCAGCTACAGAAATCAAGAGACCCAGTACTTC | CASSYRNQETQYF
TRBJ1-3 | NA | TRBV10-3 | 13 | NA | TGTGCAATCACGGAAAAAGCTGGAAACACCATATATTTT | CAITEKAGNTIYF
TRBJ2-3 | TRBD1 | TRBV4-2 | 16 | NA | TGTGCCAGCAGCCAAGAGGGGACAGGGGACACAGATACGCAGTATTTT | CASSQEGTGDTDTQYF
TRBJ1-5 | TRBD1 | TRBV4-1 | 16 | NA | TGCGCCAGCAGCCAAGAGGGACAGGGTGGCTCTCAGCCCCAGCATTTT | CASSQEGQGGSQPQHF
TRBJ1-1 | NA | TRBV27 | 14 | NA | TGTGCCAGCAGTTTAGGGGGCAAGAGCACTGAAGCTTTCTTT | CASSLGGKSTEAFF
TRBJ1-5 | TRBD1 | TRBV10-3 | 15 | NA | TGTGCCATCAGTGACCCCGGGACAGGGGATCAGCCCCAGCATTTT | CAISDPGTGDQPQHF
TRBJ1-2 | NA | TRBV29-1 | 14 | once | TGCAGCGTTGAACTTTGGGGCAGGGACTATGGCTACACCTTC | CSVELWGRDYGYTF